The 3 T cell receptor beta chains below all came from one sample that was sequenced in a study of blood T cell repertoires in COVID-19. Assay used: immunoSEQ multiplex PCR; TCRdb lists only in-frame clones, some missing. Of tens of thousands of clones in the sample, around 90% were seen once. Material: peripheral blood. The source is a man aged 55 to 70 with acute or convalescent COVID-19.

The rearrangement links TRBV12-3 or TRBV12-4 to TRBJ1-3, with D unresolved. Deletions cut 5 bases from V and 4 bases from J, with 3 bases between. This CDR3 is built from 11 residues. The DNA of the CDR3 is TGTGCCAGCAGTACAGGAAACACCATATATTTT. Protein sequence: CASSTGNTIYF.

The genes are TRBV7-2 and TRBJ1-5, with a weak D call TRBD1 (6 bases). V was pared by 5 bases and J by 7 bases, with 15 bases between. CDR1 is SGHTA and CDR2 is FQGNSA in the germline V gene. The CDR3 is made up of 14 amino acids. For the CDR3, the DNA is TGTGCCAGCAGCGTGACAGGTCTGGGACAGCCCCAGCATTTT. Translating gives CASSVTGLGQPQHF.

The chain combines TRBV20-1 with TRBJ1-1; unclear D gene. The CDR3 is 13 residues long. Germline CDR1 and CDR2: DFQATT and SNEGSKA (reference sequence). Trimming stripped 3 bases from V and 1 base from J, with 9 bases between. CDR3: CSASLEPNTEAFF. The CDR3 DNA reads TGCAGTGCTAGTTTAGAACCGAACACTGAAGCTTTCTTT.